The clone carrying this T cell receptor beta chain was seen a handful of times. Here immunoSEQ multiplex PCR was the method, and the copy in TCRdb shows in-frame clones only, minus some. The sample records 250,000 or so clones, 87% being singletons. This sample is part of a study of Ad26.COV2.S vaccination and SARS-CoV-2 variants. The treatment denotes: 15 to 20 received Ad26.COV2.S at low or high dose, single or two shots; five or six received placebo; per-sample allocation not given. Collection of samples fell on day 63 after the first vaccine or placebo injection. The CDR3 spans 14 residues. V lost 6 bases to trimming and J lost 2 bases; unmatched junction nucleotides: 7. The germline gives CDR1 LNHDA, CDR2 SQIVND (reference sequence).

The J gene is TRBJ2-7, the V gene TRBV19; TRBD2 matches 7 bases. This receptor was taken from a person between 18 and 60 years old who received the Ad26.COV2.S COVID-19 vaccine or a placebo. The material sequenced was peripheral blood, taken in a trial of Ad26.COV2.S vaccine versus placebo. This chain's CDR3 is CASRWASGAYEQYF. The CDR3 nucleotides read TGTGCCAGTAGGTGGGCTAGCGGAGCCTACGAGCAGTACTTC. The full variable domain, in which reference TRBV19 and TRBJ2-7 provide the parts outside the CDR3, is DGGITQSPKYLFRKEGQNVTLSCEQNLNHDAMYWYRQDPGQGLRLIYYSQIVNDFQKGDIAEGYSVSREKKESFPLTVTSAQKNPTAFYLCASRWASGAYEQYFGPGTRLTVT.